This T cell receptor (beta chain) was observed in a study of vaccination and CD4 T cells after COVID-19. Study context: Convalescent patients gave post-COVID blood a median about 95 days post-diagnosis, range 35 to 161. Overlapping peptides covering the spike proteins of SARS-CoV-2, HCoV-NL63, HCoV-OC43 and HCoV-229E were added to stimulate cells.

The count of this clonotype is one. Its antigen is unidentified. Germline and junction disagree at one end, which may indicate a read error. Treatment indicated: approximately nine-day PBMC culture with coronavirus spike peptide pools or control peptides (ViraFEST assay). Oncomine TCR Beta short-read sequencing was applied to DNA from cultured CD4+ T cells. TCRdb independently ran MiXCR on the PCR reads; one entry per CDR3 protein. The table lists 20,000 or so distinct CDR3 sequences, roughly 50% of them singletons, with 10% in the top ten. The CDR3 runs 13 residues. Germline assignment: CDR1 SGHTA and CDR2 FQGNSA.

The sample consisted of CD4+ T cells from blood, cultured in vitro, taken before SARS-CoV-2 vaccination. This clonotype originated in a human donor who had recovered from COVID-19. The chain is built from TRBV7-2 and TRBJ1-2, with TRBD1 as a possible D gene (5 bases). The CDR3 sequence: CASSFMKGAVEAF. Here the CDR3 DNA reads TGTGCCAGCAGCTTCATGAAAGGGGCGGTCGAGGCCTTC.